Detailed here is one T cell receptor beta chain. Trimming at V came to 4 bases and at J to 2 bases, leaving 7 bases not matched to a gene. CDR3 length: 15 residues. Germline V lookup: CDR1 SGHRS, CDR2 YFSETQ. This sample was included in a study of human T cells and chemical hapten exposure. Time point given: patch test 1, 2 weeks after DPC sensitization. As to treatment: therapeutic diphenylcyclopropenone sensitization with weekly scalp DPC. Each CDR3 protein is one row after TCRdb ran MiXCR on the RACE reads. The sample has tens of thousands of distinct CDR3 sequences, about 10% seen once. This TCR derives from a man aged 35 to 55 with alopecia areata. Some clones in this sample may be carry-over from other donors' samples. The chain joins TRBV5-1 to TRBJ2-7, with TRBD1 matching over 9 bases. The material sequenced was whole blood, taken in connection with sensitization to the hapten diphenylcyclopropenone (DPC). The CDR3 spells CASSVTGGQAYEQYF. The CDR3 coding sequence is TGCGCCAGCAGCGTGACAGGGGGACAAGCCTACGAGCAGTACTTC.